These 27 T cell receptor beta chains came from one sample sequenced in a study of blood T cell repertoires in COVID-19. Assay used: immunoSEQ multiplex PCR; TCRdb lists only in-frame clones, some missing. The data show 150,000 to 200,000 clones, 85% to 95% seen once. The source material was peripheral blood. The receptors originated from a woman aged 50 to 60 with acute or convalescent COVID-19.

This rearrangement joins TRBV5-1 to TRBJ2-2, with 9 bases that match TRBD2. Germline values: CDR1 SGHRS, CDR2 YFSETQ. This CDR3 spans 14 amino acids. V shed 2 bases, J shed 4 bases, and the junction held 0 bases outside the gene matches. The CDR3 sequence: CASSLAGGTGELFF. CDR3 nucleotide sequence: TGCGCCAGCAGCTTAGCGGGGGGCACCGGGGAGCTGTTTTTT.

This chain links TRBV6-4 with TRBJ1-5, with D hard to call. Germline-derived CDR1 and CDR2 are MRHNA and SNTAGT. V lost 1 base and J 4 bases, leaving 5 bases between the germline ends. The CDR3 runs to 13 residues. The CDR3 nucleotides are TGTGCCAGCAGTGACTGGCCTAATCAGCCCCAGCATTTT. Translation: CASSDWPNQPQHF.

The chain recombines TRBV6-5 with TRBJ1-2; 7 positions match TRBD1. The germline V gene has CDR1 MNHEY and CDR2 SVGAGI. V lost 7 bases and J lost 8; bases outside the gene matches: 10. The length of the CDR3 is 13 residues. The CDR3 sequence is CASTDREAKGYTF. DNA of the CDR3: TGTGCCAGCACCGACAGGGAAGCTAAGGGCTACACCTTC.

V usage is TRBV6-5 and J usage is TRBJ1-1, with TRBD1 as a possible D gene (5 bases). The CDR3 sequence is 16 residues long. V lost 4 bases to trimming and J lost 3 bases, with 18 bases between them. Per the germline V gene, CDR1 is MNHEY and CDR2 is SVGAGI. The CDR3 DNA reads as TGTGCCAGCAGTTGGAGGGGCACACTAGCTGACACTGAAGCTTTCTTT. The encoded protein is CASSWRGTLADTEAFF.

This chain joins TRBV5-4 and TRBJ2-3; 9 bases are a match to TRBD2. The CDR3 sequence is 13 residues long. CDR1 is SGHNT, CDR2 YYREEE, per germline (reference sequence). V gave up 4 bases and J gave up 3 bases; unmatched junction bases: 0. CDR3 nucleotide sequence: TGTGCCAGCAGCCTAGCGGGAACAGATACGCAGTATTTT. It yields the protein CASSLAGTDTQYF. Supplemented by reference TRBV5-4 and TRBJ2-3, the full variable domain reads ETGVTQSPTHLIKTRGQQVTLRCSSQSGHNTVSWYQQALGQGPQFIFQYYREEENGRGNFPPRFSGLQFPNYSSELNVNALELDDSALYLCASSLAGTDTQYFGPGTRLTVL.

The CDR3 loop reads CASSLTGRQTFF. The CDR3 nucleotides read TGTGCCAGTAGCCTGACAGGCCGGCAAACTTTCTTT. The chain uses TRBV19 and TRBJ1-1, with D maybe TRBD1 (6 bases). The CDR3 consists of 12 residues. V lost 6 bases and J lost 12, with 17 bases in between. From germline, CDR1 is LNHDA and CDR2 SQIVND (reference sequence).

V usage is TRBV5-1 and J usage is TRBJ1-2; 10 positions agree with TRBD1. Germline V gene lookup returns CDR1 SGHRS and CDR2 YFSETQ. CDR3 size: 14 residues. Unmatched junction bases numbered 7, after V lost 3 bases and J lost 8 bases. The CDR3 bases are TGCGCCAGCAGCTCGTCGGGGACAGGGGTCGGCTACACCTTC. Its protein product is CASSSSGTGVGYTF.

The V call is TRBV15, the J call TRBJ2-7; D unclear. CDR1 is LNHNV and CDR2 is YYDKDF in the germline V gene (reference sequence). CDR3 length: 16 amino acids. Trimming removed 0 bases from V and 5 bases from J, with 17 bases in between. The CDR3 DNA reads TGTGCCACCAGCAGAGATTACGCGCGGAGTCCGGACGAGCAGTACTTC. Its translation is CATSRDYARSPDEQYF.

This rearrangement joins TRBV4-3 to TRBJ1-1; D gene ambiguous. This CDR3 contains 14 residues. With 0 bases removed from V and 5 bases from J, the gap between germline ends came to 10 bases. Germline V CDR1 and CDR2: LGHNA, YSLEER. The CDR3 DNA is TGCGCCAGCAGCCAAGAATCGCCGGGGACTGAAGCTTTCTTT. Translated: CASSQESPGTEAFF.

The V call is TRBV12-3 or TRBV12-4, the J call TRBJ2-5, with 9 positions matching TRBD1. Trimming at V came to 1 base and at J to 14 bases, leaving 2 bases not matched to a gene. This CDR3 region has 11 residues. The CDR3 bases are TGTGCCAGCAGTTTAGGGGACAGGGCCTACTTC. This codes for CASSLGDRAYF.

CDR3 sequence reads: CASSPTGQGAVGYTF. The CDR3 DNA reads TGTGCCAGTAGCCCGACCGGACAGGGGGCGGTTGGCTACACCTTC. The gene calls are TRBV19 and TRBJ1-2; 11 positions agree with TRBD1. V lost 6 bases to trimming and J lost 7 bases; unmatched junction nucleotides: 10. CDR3 length equals 15 residues. Germline V gene lookup returns CDR1 LNHDA and CDR2 SQIVND (reference sequence).

This chain links TRBV15 with TRBJ1-2; TRBD1 aligns across 10 bases. Germline V lookup: CDR1 LNHNV, CDR2 YYDKDF (reference sequence). With V trimmed by 0 bases and J by 7 bases, 2 bases remained unmatched. The CDR3 contains 14 residues. The CDR3 DNA reads TGTGCCACCAGCAGAGAATGGGACAGGGGTGGCTACACCTTC. As protein: CATSREWDRGGYTF.

The V call is TRBV11-2, the J call TRBJ2-5, with 8 bases matching TRBD1. Unmatched junction bases numbered 14, after V lost 4 bases and J lost 10 bases. The CDR3 is made up of 15 amino acids. Per the germline V gene, CDR1 is SGHAT and CDR2 is FQNNGV. CDR3 amino acids: CASSSDRTGWSLQYF. Here the CDR3 DNA reads TGTGCCAGCAGCTCCGATCGGACAGGGTGGTCTCTCCAGTACTTC. Filled out from reference TRBV11-2 and TRBJ2-5, the complete variable domain reads EAGVAQSPRYKIIEKRQSVAFWCNPISGHATLYWYQQILGQGPKLLIQFQNNGVVDDSQLPKDRFSAERLKGVDSTLKIQPAKLEDSAVYLCASSSDRTGWSLQYFGPGTRLLVL.

V gene TRBV30 combines with J gene TRBJ2-7; 9 positions match TRBD1. Unmatched junction bases numbered 9, after V lost 5 bases and J lost 1 base. CDR1 is GTSNPN, CDR2 SVGIG, per germline (reference sequence). CDR3 size: 15 residues. The CDR3 DNA reads as TGTGCCTGGTTGGGACAGGGTGGGGTATCCTACGAGCAGTACTTC. Amino acids: CAWLGQGGVSYEQYF.

This clone appeared a single time. The chain uses TRBV5-4 and TRBJ1-2; 10 nucleotides line up with TRBD1. The CDR3 is 14 amino acids. Germline V lookup: CDR1 SGHNT, CDR2 YYREEE (reference sequence). The ends lost 2 bases at V and 6 bases at J; junction bases unmatched: 4. The CDR3 loop is CASSFPGTGDGYTF. For the CDR3, the DNA is TGTGCCAGCAGCTTTCCCGGGACAGGGGATGGCTACACCTTC.

This sequence joins TRBV18 and TRBJ1-5; D perhaps matches TRBD1 (6 bases). The V gene's germline CDR1 is KGHSH and CDR2 LQKENI. V shed 3 bases and J shed 9 bases, with 15 bases lying between them. There are 14 residues in the CDR3. The CDR3 region is CASSPKGGLSPQHF. CDR3 bases: TGTGCCAGCTCACCTAAAGGGGGATTATCGCCCCAGCATTTT.

This rearrangement joins TRBV3-1 (or the pseudogene TRBV3-2) to TRBJ2-1; the D gene is possibly TRBD2 (5 bases). V dropped 5 bases and J dropped 0 bases, with 8 bases sitting between them. The length of the CDR3 is 14 residues. Per germline, CDR1 LGHDT and CDR2 YNNKEL (reference sequence). The CDR3 DNA reads as TGTGCCAGCAGCGGACTTAACTCCTACAATGAGCAGTTCTTC. Protein: CASSGLNSYNEQFF.

This chain joins TRBV2 and TRBJ1-1; 11 nucleotides line up with TRBD1. The germline V gene encodes CDR1 SNHLY and CDR2 FYNNEI. The junction had 13 bases not matched to a gene; V was cut back by 2 bases and J by 11 bases. The CDR3 sequence is 16 residues long. The CDR3 DNA is TGTGCCAGCAGTGAAACCCCGGGACAGGGGGTTACTAGGGCTTTCTTT. Its protein is CASSETPGQGVTRAFF.

J is TRBJ2-7 and V is TRBV4-1, with 10 bases fitting TRBD2. This CDR3 has 15 residues. CDR1 is MGHRA, CDR2 YSYEKL, per germline. Germline trimming cut 1 base from V and 4 bases from J; bases unmatched to any gene: 4. CDR3 sequence: CASSQGLAGVYEQYF. The CDR3 region has the DNA TGCGCCAGCAGCCAAGGGCTAGCGGGGGTTTACGAGCAGTACTTC.

The chain employs TRBV20-1 and TRBJ1-1; TRBD1 might be the D (5 bases). V gave up 3 bases and J gave up 6 bases, with 11 bases separating them. The CDR3 is 12 residues long. The germline gives CDR1 DFQATT, CDR2 SNEGSKA (reference sequence). CDR3 loop: CSASAGYPEAFF. CDR3 sequence (DNA): TGCAGTGCTAGTGCAGGGTACCCTGAAGCTTTCTTT.

The V call is TRBV7-2, the J call TRBJ1-1, with D possibly being TRBD1 (5 bases). The germline V and J ends were trimmed by 5 bases and 5 bases, with 18 bases remaining between them. The CDR3 totals 15 residues. Germline values: CDR1 SGHTA, CDR2 FQGNSA. The CDR3 region has the DNA TGTGCCAGCAGCCGCGACAGTGCCGTCGGTACTGAAGCTTTCTTT. This gives the protein CASSRDSAVGTEAFF.

This clone was counted once. The V and J genes are TRBV30 and TRBJ2-5, with 7 nucleotides matching TRBD1. There are 12 residues in the CDR3. Germline lookup yields CDR1 GTSNPN and CDR2 SVGIG (reference sequence). V gave up 8 bases and J gave up 4 bases; unmatched junction bases: 7. The CDR3 nucleotides are TGTGCCACGGAACAGGGGACAGAGACCCAGTACTTC. Protein product: CATEQGTETQYF.

The chain employs TRBV10-3 and TRBJ1-5; unclear D gene. The germline CDR1 and CDR2 sequences are ENHRY and SYGVKD. This CDR3 contains 15 residues. V was cut by 2 bases and J by 0 bases, with 8 bases left in between. CDR3 residues: CAISEVGDSNQPQHF. The CDR3 coding sequence is TGTGCCATCAGTGAGGTAGGAGATAGCAATCAGCCCCAGCATTTT.

This CDR3 is CASSFGGSPYEQYF. CDR3 DNA: TGTGCCAGCAGTTTTGGCGGGAGTCCCTACGAGCAGTACTTC. J is TRBJ2-7 and V is TRBV27, with 7 positions matching TRBD2. This CDR3 has 14 residues. The junction had 4 bases not matched to a gene; V was cut back by 3 bases and J by 2 bases. CDR1 and CDR2 (germline): MNHEY, SMNVEV (reference sequence).

This chain connects TRBV28 to TRBJ1-2, with D unresolved. Germline CDR1 and CDR2: MDHEN and SYDVKM. The CDR3 runs 14 residues. Trimming cost V 5 bases and J 4 bases, with 14 bases left between them. The chain's CDR3 is CASSTIAGFYGYTF. The CDR3 DNA is TGTGCCAGCAGTACTATTGCGGGATTCTATGGCTACACCTTC.

V usage is TRBV11-2 and J usage is TRBJ2-7; D possibly corresponds to TRBD1 (5 bases). The CDR3 sequence is 16 residues long. The V end lost 7 bases, the J end lost 1 base, and 20 bases lay between the germline ends. Germline CDR1 SGHAT, CDR2 FQNNGV. The DNA for the CDR3 is TGTGCCAGCACCACGGACAACCTGGGAAGGTCCTACGAGCAGTACTTC. Protein sequence: CASTTDNLGRSYEQYF.

The V gene is TRBV10-2, the J gene TRBJ1-6, with a possible D match to TRBD1 (6 bases). CDR1 is WSHSY and CDR2 is SAAADI in the germline V gene. This CDR3 has 14 amino acids. With 10 bases removed from V and 7 bases from J, the gap between germline ends came to 17 bases. CDR3 sequence: CATAGGAWNSPLHF. CDR3 sequence (DNA): TGCGCCACCGCGGGGGGCGCATGGAATTCACCCCTCCACTTT.